This T cell receptor (beta chain) was sequenced in a study of blood T cell repertoires in COVID-19. Study-level background: Sample material is recorded as cDNA or gDNA derived from T cells, B-cell-depleted T cells, or PBMCs.

Some clones are missing from TCRdb's copy, which holds only in-frame ones; the method was immunoSEQ multiplex PCR. The repertoire consists of 55,000 to 75,000 clones, with around 77% occurring once and the leading ten covering around 9.7%. The V gene end was trimmed by 8 bases and the J gene end by 5 bases; junction bases not matched to a gene: 20. The CDR3 sequence is 18 residues long. Germline values: CDR1 LNHNV, CDR2 YYDKDF (reference sequence). Sequencing was carried out using peripheral blood. This chain joins TRBV15 and TRBJ2-1; TRBD1 agrees at 8 bases. The receptor was isolated from a human donor in a cohort sampled during active COVID-19. Here the CDR3 reads CATPGTQTGAVLDNEQFF. In nucleotides, the CDR3 is TGTGCCACCCCAGGGACCCAGACAGGGGCCGTTCTAGACAATGAGCAGTTCTTC.